Listed below are T cell receptor beta chains from one sample, sequenced in a study of PD-L1 blockade in urothelial cancer. Assay used: immunoSEQ multiplex PCR; TCRdb lists only in-frame clones, some missing. The sample consists of roughly 62,000 clones, about four fifths of them appearing once. Material: PBMCs, obtained around atezolizumab (anti-PD-L1) treatment. All receptors derive from a man between 65 and 79 years old with urothelial cancer. CDR3s include the opening cysteine and the closing phenylalanine or tryptophan. A D gene is named only where the DNA matches it firmly. Only part of the rows carry a size: once, few, many, or a class if the clone is expanded.

J | D | size | V | DNA | CDR3
TRBJ2-1 | TRBD2 | NA | TRBV10-1 | TGCGCCAGCAGCCTAGCGGGACGAAGGAATGAGCAGTTCTTC | CASSLAGRRNEQFF
TRBJ1-5 | NA | NA | TRBV19 | TGTGCCAGTAGTATAGATTTCGGGGGGTTCAATAGCAATCAGCCCCAGCATTTT | CASSIDFGGFNSNQPQHF
TRBJ2-1 | TRBD2 | once | TRBV5-1 | TGCGCCAGCAGACTGGGACTAGCGGGAGGGGGAGGGAATGAGCAGTTCTTC | CASRLGLAGGGGNEQFF
TRBJ2-7 | NA | once | TRBV4-2 | TGTGCCAGCAGCCAAGAAGAGGGCGGAGGGATCTACGAGCAGTACTTC | CASSQEEGGGIYEQYF
TRBJ2-7 | TRBD2 | NA | TRBV29-1 | TGCAGCGCTCCGACTAGCGGGAGGTCCCACGAGCAGTACTTC | CSAPTSGRSHEQYF
TRBJ2-7 | TRBD2 | NA | TRBV27 | TGTGCCAGCAGTCCGCGTGGGAGGGTCTACGAGCAGTACTTC | CASSPRGRVYEQYF
TRBJ1-1 | TRBD1 | once | TRBV11-3 | TGTGCCAGCAGCCCAGGGGGCACGAGGGCTGAAGCTTTCTTT | CASSPGGTRAEAFF
TRBJ2-3 | TRBD1 | NA | TRBV7-6 | TGTGCCAGCAGCTTAAGTGGGACAGGGGTTGATACGCAGTATTTT | CASSLSGTGVDTQYF
TRBJ2-3 | TRBD2 | NA | TRBV7-2 | TGTGCCAGCATTAGCGGGAGGGACACAGATACGCAGTATTTT | CASISGRDTDTQYF
TRBJ2-7 | TRBD1 | NA | TRBV29-1 | TGCAGCGTGGGGACAGGGGGCTTGTACGAGCAGTACTTC | CSVGTGGLYEQYF
TRBJ2-1 | NA | NA | TRBV11-3 | TGTGCCAGCAGCAGAGACTTCTGGGTCGGCGACAATGAGCAGTTCTTC | CASSRDFWVGDNEQFF
TRBJ2-3 | NA | NA | TRBV9 | TGTGCCAGCAGCGTAGGGGCAGGTCGGTTCACAGATACGCAGTATTTT | CASSVGAGRFTDTQYF
TRBJ2-1 | NA | NA | TRBV10-3 | TGTGCCATCAGTGAGTTCCAGGAGGATGAGCAGTTCTTC | CAISEFQEDEQFF
TRBJ1-2 | TRBD1 | NA | TRBV4-2 | TGTGCCAGCAGCCAACATGACAGGGAATATGGCTACACCTTC | CASSQHDREYGYTF
TRBJ1-2 | TRBD1 | NA | TRBV19 | TGTGCCAGTAGTCGTCCCGGGACAGGGTATGGCTACACCTTC | CASSRPGTGYGYTF
TRBJ2-5 | TRBD1 | NA | TRBV18 | TGTGCCAGCTCACCGCAGGGACAGGGCGGCGAGACCCAGTACTTC | CASSPQGQGGETQYF
TRBJ2-1 | TRBD2 | NA | TRBV14 | TGTGCCAGCAGCCAAGTCTTAGCGGGGGACAATGAGCAGTTCTTC | CASSQVLAGDNEQFF
TRBJ1-1 | TRBD1 | NA | TRBV7-6 | TGTGCCAGCAGCATCGCAGGGGGCTGGGTGAACACTGAAGCTTTCTTT | CASSIAGGWVNTEAFF
TRBJ1-3 | TRBD1 | few | TRBV10-3 | TGTGCCATCAACCTAGGACAGGGGCCTGGAAACACCATATATTTT | CAINLGQGPGNTIYF
TRBJ2-7 | NA | NA | TRBV6-1 | TGTGCCAGCCTCCAGGGTGAGCAGTACTTC | CASLQGEQYF
TRBJ2-2 | NA | NA | TRBV5-1 | TGCGCCAGCAGCTGGTTGCCGGAGGGTACCGGGGAGCTGTTTTTT | CASSWLPEGTGELFF
TRBJ1-2 | NA | NA | TRBV29-1 | TGCAGCGCGGGGGTGGGGTTCTATGGCTACACCTTC | CSAGVGFYGYTF
TRBJ2-7 | TRBD2 | NA | TRBV19 | TGTGCCAGTAACGTTTTCGATAGGCTAGCGGACGAGCAGTACTTC | CASNVFDRLADEQYF
TRBJ2-2 | TRBD1 | once | TRBV6-8 | TGTGCCAGCACCCAATCGGACAGGGGAGTACCCGGGGAGCTGTTTTTT | CASTQSDRGVPGELFF
TRBJ2-7 | NA | few | TRBV14 | TGTGCCAGCAGCCAAGACCTTCGAGGCGAGCAGTACTTC | CASSQDLRGEQYF
TRBJ2-1 | TRBD1 | NA | TRBV7-9 | TGTGCCAGCAGCCCCCGGACCCGCCGACAGGGGAAATACAATGAGCAGTTCTTC | CASSPRTRRQGKYNEQFF
TRBJ2-7 | TRBD2 | NA | TRBV5-1 | TGCGCCAGCAGCTTGGGGCTAGCGGGGAGACTTTCCTACGAGCAGTACTTC | CASSLGLAGRLSYEQYF
TRBJ1-1 | NA | NA | TRBV28 | TGTGCCAGCAGTTTGGGGGTGGGGGCGAACACTGAAGCTTTCTTT | CASSLGVGANTEAFF
TRBJ1-2 | NA | once | TRBV2 | TGTGCCAGCAGTGAGGGTGGAGGACTACCCGATGGCTACACCTTC | CASSEGGGLPDGYTF
TRBJ1-4 | TRBD1 | NA | TRBV5-1 | TGCGCCAGCAGTTCAACGGGACAGACAACTAATGAAAAACTGTTTTTT | CASSSTGQTTNEKLFF
TRBJ1-5 | NA | NA | TRBV2 | TGTGCCAGCAGTGAATGGGCCATAAATCAGCCCCAGCATTTT | CASSEWAINQPQHF
TRBJ2-7 | NA | NA | TRBV20-1 | TGCAGTGCTAGGGGGCGGAACGAGCAGTACTTC | CSARGRNEQYF
TRBJ2-1 | TRBD2 | NA | TRBV18 | TGTGCCAGCTCCCCCATCGGGGGAGGGCCGGGCAATGAGCAGTTCTTC | CASSPIGGGPGNEQFF
TRBJ2-7 | NA | NA | TRBV5-1 | TGCGCCAGCACGGACAGCTACGAGCAGTACTTC | CASTDSYEQYF
TRBJ1-1 | TRBD1 | NA | TRBV5-1 | TGCGCCAGCAGCTTGAACACAGGGGAGTCGGGCACTGAAGCTTTCTTT | CASSLNTGESGTEAFF
TRBJ1-1 | NA | NA | TRBV11-2 | TGTGCCAGCAGCTCCCGGACAGCGAACACTGAAGCTTTCTTT | CASSSRTANTEAFF
TRBJ2-1 | NA | NA | TRBV30 | TGTGCCTGGAGTCCCGAGTACAATGAGCAGTTCTTC | CAWSPEYNEQFF
TRBJ2-3 | NA | many | TRBV29-1 | TGCAGCGACCGAGGAGCTCAGGATACGCAGTATTTT | CSDRGAQDTQYF
TRBJ2-1 | NA | NA | TRBV6-5 | TGTGCCAGCAGTTACATGGGACTCGTGTTTGGCAATGAGCAGTTCTTC | CASSYMGLVFGNEQFF
TRBJ2-1 | NA | NA | TRBV20-1 | TGCAGTGCTAGAGGTGTAAATGAGCAGTTCTTC | CSARGVNEQFF
TRBJ2-7 | TRBD2 | few | TRBV19 | TGTGCCAGTAGTCGAAGCGGGATTAACTACGAGCAGTACTTC | CASSRSGINYEQYF
TRBJ1-1 | NA | NA | TRBV10-3 | TGTGCCATCAGTGAGAGGGTAGGGGGTCGATTGGGGAACACTGAAGCTTTCTTT | CAISERVGGRLGNTEAFF
TRBJ1-2 | TRBD1 | few | TRBV2 | TGTGCCAGCAGTGAAGGGGCAGGGGGAATGTATGGCTACACCTTC | CASSEGAGGMYGYTF
TRBJ1-5 | NA | once | TRBV19 | TGTGCCAGTAGTATGTCCGGGATAAATCAGCCCCAGCATTTT | CASSMSGINQPQHF